The 3 T cell receptor beta chains below all came from one sample that was sequenced in a study of cytomegalovirus exposure and HLA in healthy donors. The PCR employed 60 Vbeta primers together with 13 Jbeta primers. Generated by immunoSEQ multiplex PCR, the TCRdb table keeps only in-frame clones and is missing some. The sample has roughly 180,000 clones, about four fifths seen once. Sequencing input: PBMCs. Receptor source: a man younger than 45 in good health and CMV-seropositive.

The rearrangement joins TRBV5-6 to TRBJ1-2, with 10 bases fitting TRBD1. The CDR3 is 15 residues long. CDR1 is SGHDT and CDR2 is YYEEEE in the germline V gene. V dropped 4 bases and J dropped 2; count of bases not matched to a gene: 5. As DNA, the CDR3 is TGTGCCAGCAGCCCACCGACAGGGGGCAACTATGGCTACACCTTC. Translated, it gives CASSPPTGGNYGYTF.

The chain has TRBV6-1 and TRBJ2-1, with D possibly matching TRBD1 (6 bases). Trimming removed 10 bases from V and 8 bases from J, with 21 bases in between. The CDR3 is 14 amino acids. Germline V gene lookup returns CDR1 MNHNS and CDR2 SASEGT. The CDR3 reads CATTPPATGHEQFF. DNA for the CDR3: TGTGCCACAACTCCACCCGCTACAGGGCATGAGCAGTTCTTC.

The chain links TRBV5-4 to TRBJ2-7; D is unclear. The CDR3 covers 13 residues. Germline CDR1 reads SGHNT; CDR2 reads YYREEE (reference sequence). V was pared by 4 bases and J by 1 base, with 9 bases between. The CDR3: CASSPYVSYEQYF. In DNA, the CDR3 is TGTGCCAGCAGCCCCTACGTGTCCTACGAGCAGTACTTC.